This TCR beta chain derives from a study of cytomegalovirus exposure and HLA in healthy donors. Findings and limits, study-wide: It was confirmed in vitro that a few of the CMV-associated chains were specific for CMV antigens.

The table came from immunoSEQ multiplex PCR; TCRdb's copy has only in-frame clones and leaves some out. The repertoire consists of 250,000 to 400,000 clones, with approximately 88% occurring once and the leading ten covering approximately 0.96%. The study drew the donors from its approximately 120-subject validation cohort, separate from the roughly 700-subject first cohort. On this clone itself: The antigen remains undetermined.

CDR1 and CDR2 (germline): SGHVS, FNYEAQ. V lost 5 bases to trimming and J lost 2 bases; unmatched junction nucleotides: 3. The CDR3 runs 15 residues. Sample: PBMCs. The origin of this receptor is a man aged 30-40 years in good health and CMV-seronegative. The rearrangement links TRBV7-6 to TRBJ2-1, with 10 bases lining up with TRBD2. CDR3 in amino acids: CASSQTSGAYNEQFF. The CDR3 region has the DNA TGTGCCAGCAGCCAAACTAGCGGGGCCTACAATGAGCAGTTCTTC. The whole variable domain, filled in from reference TRBV7-6 and TRBJ2-1, reads GAGVSQSPRYKVTKRGQDVALRCDPISGHVSLYWYRQALGQGPEFLTYFNYEAQQDKSGLPNDRFSAERPEGSISTLTIQRTEQRDSAMYRCASSQTSGAYNEQFFGPGTRLTVL.